This T cell receptor beta chain was sequenced for a study of control samples from healthy donors and cancer patients. With 7 bases clipped from V and 9 bases from J, the junction kept 9 bases outside the gene matches. The CDR3 is 14 residues long. Germline CDR1 MNHEY, CDR2 SVGAGI. Data came from immunoSEQ multiplex PCR; TCRdb stores just in-frame clones and leaves some out. The table includes roughly 38,000 clones, over 65% detected once. The sequenced material came from blood. This chain uses TRBV6-5 with TRBJ2-3; TRBD2 agrees at 11 bases. The source is a man aged 60 to 69 in good health. DNA of the CDR3: TGTGCCAGCACCCTGGGACTAGCGGAGGGGACGCAGTATTTT. This translates into CASTLGLAEGTQYF.